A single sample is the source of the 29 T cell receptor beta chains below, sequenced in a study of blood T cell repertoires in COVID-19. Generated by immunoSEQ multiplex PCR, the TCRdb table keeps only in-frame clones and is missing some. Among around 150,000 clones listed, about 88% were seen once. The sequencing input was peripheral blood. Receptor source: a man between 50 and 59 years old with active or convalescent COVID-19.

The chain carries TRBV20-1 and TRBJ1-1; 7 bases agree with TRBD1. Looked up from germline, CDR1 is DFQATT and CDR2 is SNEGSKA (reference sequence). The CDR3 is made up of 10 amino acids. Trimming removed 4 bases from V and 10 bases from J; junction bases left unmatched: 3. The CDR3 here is CSATRQGAFF. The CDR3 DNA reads TGCAGTGCTACCAGACAGGGAGCTTTCTTT.

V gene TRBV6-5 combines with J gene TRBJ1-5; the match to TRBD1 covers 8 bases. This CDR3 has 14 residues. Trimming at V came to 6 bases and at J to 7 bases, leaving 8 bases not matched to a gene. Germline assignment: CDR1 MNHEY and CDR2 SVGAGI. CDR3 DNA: TGTGCCAGCAGCCTGTCAGGGGGCAGACAGCCCCAGCATTTT. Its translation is CASSLSGGRQPQHF.

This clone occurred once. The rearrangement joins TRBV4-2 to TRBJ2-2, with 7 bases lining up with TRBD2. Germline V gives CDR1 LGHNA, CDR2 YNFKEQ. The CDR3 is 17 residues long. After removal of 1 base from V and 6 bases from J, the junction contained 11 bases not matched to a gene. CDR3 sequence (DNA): TGTGCCAGCAGCCAAGGTCGGGCGGGAGAGGACGCCGGGGAGCTGTTTTTT. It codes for CASSQGRAGEDAGELFF.

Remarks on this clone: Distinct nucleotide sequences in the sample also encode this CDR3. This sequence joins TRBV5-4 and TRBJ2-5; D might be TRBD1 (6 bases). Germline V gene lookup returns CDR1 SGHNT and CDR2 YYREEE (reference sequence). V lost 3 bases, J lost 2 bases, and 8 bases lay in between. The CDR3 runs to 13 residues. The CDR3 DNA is TGTGCCAGCAGCTACGGACAGCAAGAGACCCAGTACTTC. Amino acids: CASSYGQQETQYF.

CDR3 residues: CASSEATSGQETQYF. CDR3 DNA sequence: TGCGCCAGCAGCGAGGCGACTAGCGGGCAAGAGACCCAGTACTTC. J is TRBJ2-5 and V is TRBV5-1, with 10 bases identical to TRBD2. With V trimmed by 4 bases and J by 2 bases, 5 bases remained unmatched. This CDR3 is 15 amino acids long. The V gene's germline CDR1 is SGHRS and CDR2 YFSETQ.

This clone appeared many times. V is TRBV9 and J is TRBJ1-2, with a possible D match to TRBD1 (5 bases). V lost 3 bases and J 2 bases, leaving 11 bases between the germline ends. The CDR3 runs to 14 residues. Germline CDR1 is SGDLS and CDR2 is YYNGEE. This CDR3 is CASSGDYYNYGYTF. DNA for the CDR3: TGTGCCAGCAGCGGGGACTACTACAACTATGGCTACACCTTC.

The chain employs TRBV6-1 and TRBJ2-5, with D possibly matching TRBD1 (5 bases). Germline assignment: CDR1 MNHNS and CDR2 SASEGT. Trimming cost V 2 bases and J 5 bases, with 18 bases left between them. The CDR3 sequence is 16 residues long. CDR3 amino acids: CASSEQWGRERETQYF. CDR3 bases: TGTGCCAGCAGTGAACAGTGGGGCAGGGAACGGGAGACCCAGTACTTC.

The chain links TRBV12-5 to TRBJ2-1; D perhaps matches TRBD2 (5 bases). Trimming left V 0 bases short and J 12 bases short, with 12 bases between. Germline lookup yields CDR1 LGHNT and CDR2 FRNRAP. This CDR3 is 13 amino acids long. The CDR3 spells CASGLVPAGGQFF. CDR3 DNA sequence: TGTGCTAGTGGTTTGGTACCCGCGGGTGGGCAGTTCTTC.

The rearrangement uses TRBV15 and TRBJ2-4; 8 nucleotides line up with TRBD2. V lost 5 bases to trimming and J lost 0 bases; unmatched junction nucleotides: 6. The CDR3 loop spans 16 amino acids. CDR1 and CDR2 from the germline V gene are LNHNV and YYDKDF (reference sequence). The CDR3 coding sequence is TGTGCCACCAGCGAGCAAGCGGGAGCAGCCAAAAACATTCAGTACTTC. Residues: CATSEQAGAAKNIQYF.

In nucleotides, the CDR3 is TGTGCCAGCACCCGGGGGGCCCTTAGCTCCTACGAGCAGTACTTC. It codes for CASTRGALSSYEQYF. This rearrangement joins TRBV28 to TRBJ2-7; TRBD2 might be the D (7 bases). The CDR3 covers 15 residues. Germline V gene sequence: CDR1 MDHEN, CDR2 SYDVKM. V lost 7 bases to trimming and J lost 0 bases, with 16 bases between them.

Written as DNA, the CDR3 is TGCAGTGCTAGTAGGACAGAGAACACTGAAGCTTTCTTT. This gives the protein CSASRTENTEAFF. The chain employs TRBV20-1 and TRBJ1-1; D is possibly TRBD1 (6 bases). V lost 3 bases to trimming and J lost 1 base, with 9 bases between them. Germline V gene data show CDR1 as DFQATT and CDR2 as SNEGSKA (reference sequence). The CDR3 totals 13 residues.

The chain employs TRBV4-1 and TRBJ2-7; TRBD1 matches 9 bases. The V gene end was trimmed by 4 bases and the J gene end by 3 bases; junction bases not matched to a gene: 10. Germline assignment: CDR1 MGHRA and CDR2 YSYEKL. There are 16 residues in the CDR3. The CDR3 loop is CASSRKFRDRDYEQYF. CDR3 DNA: TGCGCCAGCAGCCGAAAATTCCGGGACAGGGACTACGAGCAGTACTTC.

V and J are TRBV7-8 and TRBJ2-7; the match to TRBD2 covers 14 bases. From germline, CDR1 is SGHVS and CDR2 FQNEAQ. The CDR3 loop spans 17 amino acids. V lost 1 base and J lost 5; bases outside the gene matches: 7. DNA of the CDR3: TGTGCCAGCAGCTTAGGTGGGACTAGCGGGAGTATCCACGAGCAGTACTTC. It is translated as CASSLGGTSGSIHEQYF.

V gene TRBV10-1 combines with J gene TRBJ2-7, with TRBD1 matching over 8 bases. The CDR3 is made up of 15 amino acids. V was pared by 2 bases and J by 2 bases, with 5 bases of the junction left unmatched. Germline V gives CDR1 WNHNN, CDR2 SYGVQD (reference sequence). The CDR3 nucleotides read TGCGCCAGCAGTGAGGCACAGGGGGTGGCCTACGAGCAGTACTTC. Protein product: CASSEAQGVAYEQYF.

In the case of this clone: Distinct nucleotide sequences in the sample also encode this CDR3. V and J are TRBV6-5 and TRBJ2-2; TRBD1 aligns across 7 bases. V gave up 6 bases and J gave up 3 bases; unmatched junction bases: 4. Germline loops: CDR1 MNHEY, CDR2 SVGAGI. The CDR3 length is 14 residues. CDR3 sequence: CASRRQGDTGELFF. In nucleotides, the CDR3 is TGTGCCAGCAGGCGACAGGGAGACACCGGGGAGCTGTTTTTT.

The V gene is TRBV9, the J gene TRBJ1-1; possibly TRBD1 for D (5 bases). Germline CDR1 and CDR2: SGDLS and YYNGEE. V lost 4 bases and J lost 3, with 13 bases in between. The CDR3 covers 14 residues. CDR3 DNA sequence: TGTGCCAGCAGCCCCCGATGGGGGGACACTGAAGCTTTCTTT. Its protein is CASSPRWGDTEAFF.

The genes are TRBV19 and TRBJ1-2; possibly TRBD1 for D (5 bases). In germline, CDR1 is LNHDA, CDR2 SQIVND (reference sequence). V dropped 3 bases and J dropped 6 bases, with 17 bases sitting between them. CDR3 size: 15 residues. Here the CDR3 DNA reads TGTGCCAGTAGTATGGGCTTGGGGACTACAGATGGCTACACCTTC. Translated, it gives CASSMGLGTTDGYTF.

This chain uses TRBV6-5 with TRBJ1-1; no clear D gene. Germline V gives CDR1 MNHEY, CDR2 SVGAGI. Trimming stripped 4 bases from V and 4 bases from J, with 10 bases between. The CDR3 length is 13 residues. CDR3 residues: CASSFLGGTEAFF. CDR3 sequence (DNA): TGTGCCAGCAGTTTCCTAGGAGGCACTGAAGCTTTCTTT.

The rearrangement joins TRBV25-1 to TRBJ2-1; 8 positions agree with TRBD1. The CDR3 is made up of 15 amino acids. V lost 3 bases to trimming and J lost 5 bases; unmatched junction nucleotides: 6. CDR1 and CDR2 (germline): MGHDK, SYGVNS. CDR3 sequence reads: CASSDRDRLHNEQFF. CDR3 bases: TGTGCCAGCAGTGACCGGGACAGGCTCCACAATGAGCAGTTCTTC.

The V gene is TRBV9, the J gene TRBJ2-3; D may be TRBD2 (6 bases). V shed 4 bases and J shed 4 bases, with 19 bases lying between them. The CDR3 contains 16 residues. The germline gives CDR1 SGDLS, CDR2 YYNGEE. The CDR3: CASSPPGGVWADTQYF. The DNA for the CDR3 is TGTGCCAGCAGCCCCCCCGGGGGAGTGTGGGCAGATACGCAGTATTTT.

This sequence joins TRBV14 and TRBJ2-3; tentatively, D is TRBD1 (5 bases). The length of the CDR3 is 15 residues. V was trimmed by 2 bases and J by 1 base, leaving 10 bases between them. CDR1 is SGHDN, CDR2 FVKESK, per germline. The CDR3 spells CASSQLGPRTDTQYF. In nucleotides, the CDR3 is TGTGCCAGCAGCCAATTGGGGCCGCGCACAGATACGCAGTATTTT. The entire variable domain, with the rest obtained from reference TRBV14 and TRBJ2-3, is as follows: EAGVTQFPSHSVIEKGQTVTLRCDPISGHDNLYWYRRVMGKEIKFLLHFVKESKQDESGMPNNRFLAERTGGTYSTLKVQPAELEDSGVYFCASSQLGPRTDTQYFGPGTRLTVL.

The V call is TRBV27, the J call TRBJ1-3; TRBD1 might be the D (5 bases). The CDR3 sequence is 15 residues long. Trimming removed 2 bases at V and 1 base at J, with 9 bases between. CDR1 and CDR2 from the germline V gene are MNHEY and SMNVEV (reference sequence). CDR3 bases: TGTGCCAGCAGTTTAGTGGGGCCTTCTGGAAACACCATATATTTT. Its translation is CASSLVGPSGNTIYF.

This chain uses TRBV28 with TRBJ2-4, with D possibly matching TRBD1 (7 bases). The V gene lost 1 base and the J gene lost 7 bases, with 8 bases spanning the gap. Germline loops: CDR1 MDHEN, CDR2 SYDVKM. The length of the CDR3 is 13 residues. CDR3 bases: TGTGCCAGCAGTTTATCAGGGGGGAACATTCAGTACTTC. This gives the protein CASSLSGGNIQYF.

The CDR3 spells CASSFPRTGGFKDTQYF. In DNA form, the CDR3 reads TGTGCCAGCAGTTTCCCCCGGACAGGGGGCTTCAAGGATACGCAGTATTTT. This chain connects TRBV6-2 or TRBV6-3 to TRBJ2-3, with 11 nucleotides matching TRBD1. The J segment lost 6 bases and the V segment lost 4 bases, leaving 12 bases of the junction unmatched. The CDR3 totals 17 residues. CDR1 is MNHEY and CDR2 is SVGEGT in the germline V gene.

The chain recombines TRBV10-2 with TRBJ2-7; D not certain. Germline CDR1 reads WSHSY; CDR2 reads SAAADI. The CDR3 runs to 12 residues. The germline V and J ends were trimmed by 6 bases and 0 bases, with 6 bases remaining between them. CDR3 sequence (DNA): TGCGCCAGCAGCAGGATCTCCTACGAGCAGTACTTC. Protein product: CASSRISYEQYF.

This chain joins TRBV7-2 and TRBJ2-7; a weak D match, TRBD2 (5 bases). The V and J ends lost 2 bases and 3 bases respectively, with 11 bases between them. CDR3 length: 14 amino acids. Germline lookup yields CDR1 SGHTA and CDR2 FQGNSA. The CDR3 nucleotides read TGTGCCAGCAGCTTATTGAGGGCGGGCTACGAGCAGTACTTC. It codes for CASSLLRAGYEQYF.

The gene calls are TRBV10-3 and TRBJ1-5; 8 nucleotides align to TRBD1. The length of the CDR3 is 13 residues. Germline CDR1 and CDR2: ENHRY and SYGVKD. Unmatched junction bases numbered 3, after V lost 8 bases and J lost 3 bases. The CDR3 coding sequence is TGTGCCATCGCGGGACAGGCCAATCAGCCCCAGCATTTT. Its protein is CAIAGQANQPQHF.

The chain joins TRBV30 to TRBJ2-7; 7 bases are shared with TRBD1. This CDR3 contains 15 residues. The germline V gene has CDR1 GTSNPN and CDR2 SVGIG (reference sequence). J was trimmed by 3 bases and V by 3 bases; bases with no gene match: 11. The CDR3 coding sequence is TGTGCCTGGAGGGAAGACAGGGAAGGGTTCTACGAGCAGTACTTC. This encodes CAWREDREGFYEQYF.

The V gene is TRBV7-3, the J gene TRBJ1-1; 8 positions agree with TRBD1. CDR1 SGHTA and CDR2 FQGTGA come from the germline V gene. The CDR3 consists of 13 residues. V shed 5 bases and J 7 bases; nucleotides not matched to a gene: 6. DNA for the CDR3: TGTGCCAGCAGCATCTCTGGACAGGGTGAAGCTTTCTTT. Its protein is CASSISGQGEAFF.